A single T cell receptor beta chain is shown here with its context. Its antigen remains undetermined. Base qualities are not recorded, but no much larger clone differs from it by a single base. The data stem from a study of T cells in Graves' hyperthyroidism and ophthalmopathy (dated by TCRdb to about 2019). Regarding the complete study: Peripheral blood was sampled at the time of initial diagnosis, prior to any treatment. An independent validation cohort of some 18 hyperthyroidism patients and about 16 patients who later progressed to ophthalmopathy tested prospective prediction of ophthalmopathy. A discovery cohort of approximately 97 patients, approximately 45 with Graves' ophthalmopathy and roughly 59 with stable Graves' hyperthyroidism, was used to find distinguishing TCR V-J signatures. The 85 to 100 discovery patients were divided at random into training and test sets in a 7:3 ratio. The study also compared thyroid tissue and blood T-cell repertoires from more than 5 Graves' hyperthyroidism patients. Following sampling, methimazole starting at 30 mg daily was given to hyperthyroidism patients, and high-dose intravenous methylprednisolone was given to ophthalmopathy patients. The paper reports TCR Vbeta CDR3 sequencing of some 140 peripheral blood samples: over 40 ophthalmopathy, around 80 hyperthyroidism and approximately 17 progressor patients. Broad study findings and their caveats: Most expanded thyroid clonotypes (frequency above 0.001) were also detected in blood, a finding suggesting that blood repertoires may reflect thyroid immune responses. During validation, the model predicted progression to ophthalmopathy a median of about 5.9 months ahead of onset, with around 65% sensitivity and less than 85% specificity. Sample size was not statistically predetermined, and investigators were not blinded to group allocation. In cross-validation, a model built on a 13 V-J signature told ophthalmopathy apart from stable hyperthyroidism with about 90% sensitivity and roughly 83% specificity, and in testing the same model reached 80%/75%.

The TCR beta CDR3 regions were amplified from the RNA transcripts. For the first round of RT-PCR on the TCR CDR3, the HTBI primer set was used together with the Qiagen OneStep RT-PCR kit. A second multiplex PCR round built the libraries, followed by size selection and purification. The libraries were sequenced on an Illumina HiSeq2000 using paired-end 100 bp reads. As for the original processing: Raw data were processed with SOAPnuke, discarding reads with adapters, uncalled bases, mean Phred below 15, or no exact constant-primer or identifier match. COPE v1.2.5 was used to merge high-quality paired reads, and clonotypes were defined as unique nucleotide sequences. MiTCR v1.1 was used to align clonotypes to the IMGT TRBV, TRBD and TRBJ reference segments. The analysis included only V-J combinations with a frequency above 0.0001, which together covered over 98% of the repertoires. A TCS score was defined as the ratio of F50 (clonal expansion) to E x V (chaos), with BLOSUM62-based TCRdist applied between CDR3 peptides within each V-J. Welch's t-statistics and random forest reduced roughly 540 V-J features to some 14, which were used in a naive Bayes classifier (R e1071). TCRdb took the public reads, trimmed them with fastp at Q25, ran MiXCR for clone calling and kept in-frame beta chains. Every distinct CDR3 protein forms one entry, paired with its most common genes and DNA. The V and J calls were not made by the authors but by TCRdb's processing. A total of a few hundred thousand distinct CDR3 sequences appear in this sample, roughly an eighth of them only once. The ten largest make up less than 20% of the sample.

Graves' hyperthyroidism was defined as stable when no progression to ophthalmopathy occurred over 18 months of follow-up. Hyperthyroidism patients were newly diagnosed, had a disease duration of under 2 months, and were aged 18 to 65 years. Exclusion was applied to patients with uncontrolled infections, other autoimmune diseases, pregnancy or lactation. Diagnoses were based on clinical symptoms, serum thyroxine and TRAb, thyroid ultrasound and orbital computed tomography. Ficoll-Paque density gradient centrifugation was used to isolate PBMCs from about 10 ml of fresh peripheral blood. Trizol reagent was used to extract total RNA, and RNA quality was then checked on an Agilent 2100 Bioanalyzer. For CDR1 and CDR2, the germline V gene lists SGHRS and YFSETQ. V loses 2 bases, J loses 5 bases, and the germline ends lie 11 bases apart. Spanning cysteine to phenylalanine, the CDR3 consists of 14 amino acids. Only CDR3 DNA is held: 42 bases, read in frame from base 1.

The sequence is built from TRBV5-1 and TRBJ1-5; too little of a D gene remains to name it. The TCR comes from a woman under 30 with Graves' hyperthyroidism. Source material: blood. CDR3 sequence: CASSLDGFDQPQHF. The nucleotides read TGCGCCAGCAGCTTAGACGGGTTCGATCAGCCCCAGCATTTT.